These T cell receptor beta chains were read from a single sample in a study of human T cells and chemical hapten exposure. Using its own MiXCR run on the RACE reads, TCRdb lists one record per CDR3 protein. This table has about 39,000 distinct CDR3 sequences, over 9.5% appearing once. This sample comprised whole blood, obtained in connection with sensitization to the hapten diphenylcyclopropenone (DPC). These receptors were obtained from a woman between 40 and 55 years old with alopecia areata. Some clones in this sample may be carry-over from other donors' samples. Both conserved end residues are part of each CDR3.

cdr3_aa j_call v_call
CASSLTGGFTEAFF TRBJ1-1 TRBV5-5
CASSFTGNSPLHF TRBJ1-6 TRBV7-2
CSVGNLAGGSKSTDTQYF TRBJ2-3 TRBV29-1
CSAGLGQIAFF TRBJ1-1 TRBV29-1
CSGNRGSSYNEQFF TRBJ2-1 TRBV29-1
CAISGPGQGAGETQYF TRBJ2-5 TRBV10-3
CASSVEDSYGYTF TRBJ1-2 TRBV9
CASRTDQGVHNSPLHF TRBJ1-6 TRBV19
CASSIADSFLDTQYF TRBJ2-3 TRBV19
CATGLAGIGTQYF TRBJ2-5 TRBV5-4
CASSQMGSGANVLTF TRBJ2-6 TRBV5-1
CASSLPSAGPYNEQFF TRBJ2-1 TRBV7-6
CASSLLAGGSGANVLTF TRBJ2-6 TRBV28
CAWLRTGRYAAFF TRBJ1-1 TRBV30
CASRPQGVGDEKLFF TRBJ1-4 TRBV7-9
CASSSPYLPLRDEQFF TRBJ2-1 TRBV28
CASTLTEREQYF TRBJ2-7 TRBV7-9
CASSAGGEYEQYF TRBJ2-7 TRBV6-1
CASSSGQGAYEQYF TRBJ2-7 TRBV9
CASSLTETNTEAFF TRBJ1-1 TRBV11-2
CASSLRGGDTQYF TRBJ2-3 TRBV27
CASSLITGQQETQYF TRBJ2-5 TRBV28
CASSQGQGRFF TRBJ2-1 TRBV25-1
CSVRAEGQYF TRBJ2-7 TRBV29-1
CASSPGLGIYEQFF TRBJ2-1 TRBV6-4
CASSLATEPPYGYTF TRBJ1-2 TRBV5-6